Below, one T cell receptor (beta chain) is given with its context. V was clipped by 7 bases and J by 7 bases; unmatched bases: 6. The CDR3 sequence is 12 residues long. The germline CDR1 and CDR2 sequences are MNHEY and SMNVEV (reference sequence). The bulk TCR libraries were made with methods described before and with listed TCR primers. MiXCR was run by TCRdb on the PCR reads, yielding one entry per CDR3 protein. The data hold some 66,000 distinct CDR3 sequences, with under 20% observed a single time. The data were obtained in a study of molecular identifiers for immune sequencing clone quantification.

The rearrangement uses TRBV27 and TRBJ2-5; 7 bases are shared with TRBD2. The source of this sequence is a human donor in good health. Some libraries in this study had Jurkat cell RNA spiked in. Sequenced: naive CD8+ T cells from blood, with Jurkat cell RNA spiked in. The subset was: FACS-sorted CD8+CD4-CCR7+CD45RA+ naive T cells. The CDR3 nucleotides read TGTGCCAGCACTAGCGGAGGTGGGACCCAGTACTTC. This encodes CASTSGGGTQYF.